Listed below are T cell receptor beta chains from one sample, sequenced in a study of blood T cell repertoires in COVID-19. The assay was immunoSEQ multiplex PCR, and TCRdb's table has in-frame clones only and misses some. This table holds hundreds of thousands of clones, approximately 90% found once. Source material: PBMCs or T cells enriched from blood (not recorded which). These receptors all stem from a man under 40 who had recovered from COVID-19. CDR3s include the opening cysteine and the closing phenylalanine or tryptophan. A D gene is named only where the DNA matches it firmly. Clone size is not always given. Where it is, it says once, few, many or a class for expanded clones.

J,V,size,D,DNA,CDR3
TRBJ2-2,TRBV5-1,NA,TRBD1,TGCGCCAGCGTTATGACAGGGTCGAACACCGGGGAGCTGTTTTTT,CASVMTGSNTGELFF
TRBJ1-5,TRBV27,NA,NA,TGTGCCAGCAGTTTATGGGCAGGCAATCAGCCCCAGCATTTT,CASSLWAGNQPQHF
TRBJ2-3,TRBV7-6,once,NA,TGTGCCAGCAGCCGGGGGGCCCCAGATACGCAGTATTTT,CASSRGAPDTQYF
TRBJ2-3,TRBV10-3,NA,TRBD2,TGTGCCATCAGTGATTCGAGCGGGATTACAGATACGCAGTATTTT,CAISDSSGITDTQYF
TRBJ2-7,TRBV18,NA,NA,TGTGCCAGCTCCGCTTCCGGGGTCTTCTACGAGCAGTACTTC,CASSASGVFYEQYF
TRBJ1-1,TRBV5-1,NA,TRBD1,TGCGCCAGCAGCGCCGGGACAGTTGGCACTGAAGCTTTCTTT,CASSAGTVGTEAFF
TRBJ2-7,TRBV24-1,NA,NA,TGTGCCACCAGTGATCCCCGAATCCCGCAAGCGAATGAGCAGTACTTC,CATSDPRIPQANEQYF
TRBJ2-1,TRBV23-1,NA,TRBD2,TGCGCCAGCAGTCAATACCCGGGAGGAGGGCATGAGCAGTTCTTC,CASSQYPGGGHEQFF
TRBJ2-7,TRBV2,NA,TRBD2,TGTGCCAGCAGTGAAGTAATAGCGGGAGCCGGAAACTACGAGCAGTACTTC,CASSEVIAGAGNYEQYF
TRBJ2-3,TRBV9,NA,TRBD1,TGTGCCAGCAGCGTAGGGACAGGCGCCCTGCTCACAGATACGCAGTATTTT,CASSVGTGALLTDTQYF
TRBJ1-1,TRBV10-2,NA,NA,TGCGCCAGCAGTGATCGCGCTATGAACACTGAAGCTTTCTTT,CASSDRAMNTEAFF
TRBJ2-1,TRBV27,once,TRBD2,TGTGCCAGCAGTTACGAAGGGACTAGCGGGCTATACAATGAGCAGTTCTTC,CASSYEGTSGLYNEQFF
TRBJ1-1,TRBV7-9,NA,TRBD1,TGTGCCAGCAGCCCGGGGACAGGGGGATGGACTGAAGCTTTCTTT,CASSPGTGGWTEAFF
TRBJ1-3,TRBV10-3,NA,TRBD1,TGTGCCATCAGTGGGGGACAGGGTGGAAACACCATATATTTT,CAISGGQGGNTIYF
TRBJ2-3,TRBV11-3,NA,NA,TGTGCCAGAGCAGGAGGTACGCAGTATTTT,CARAGGTQYF
TRBJ1-6,TRBV6-6,NA,NA,TGTGCCAGCAGTTACGGTTCGGGGGGGTTGGAGTCACCCCTCCACTTT,CASSYGSGGLESPLHF
TRBJ2-3,TRBV21-1,NA,NA,TGTGCCAGCAGCAAGAGGAGCTGCACAGATACGCAGTATTTT,CASSKRSCTDTQYF
TRBJ1-5,TRBV30,NA,NA,TGTGCCTGGACAAGGACTGCCGGTCAGCCCCAGCATTTT,CAWTRTAGQPQHF
TRBJ2-1,TRBV28,NA,TRBD2,TGTGCCAGCAGTCTAGCGGGAACCTACAATGAGCAGTTCTTC,CASSLAGTYNEQFF
TRBJ2-1,TRBV19,NA,TRBD2,TGTGCCAGTAGTACAAGCGGGAGGGCGTCCTACAATGAGCAGTTCTTC,CASSTSGRASYNEQFF
TRBJ1-5,TRBV3-1/TRBV3-2,NA,NA,TGTGCCAGCAGCCACGGACGGGGGGAGTTTAGCAATCAGCCCCAGCATTTT,CASSHGRGEFSNQPQHF
TRBJ2-6,TRBV30,NA,NA,TGTGCCTGGAGTATTACAGGGCTCTCTGGGGCCAACGTCCTGACTTTC,CAWSITGLSGANVLTF
TRBJ2-3,TRBV18,NA,TRBD1,TGTGCCAGCTCGCCCGGGACAGATAACACAGATACGCAGTATTTT,CASSPGTDNTDTQYF
TRBJ1-2,TRBV7-9,few,TRBD1,TGTGCCAGCAGCGAAGGACAGGGGCTAAACTATGGCTACACCTTC,CASSEGQGLNYGYTF
TRBJ1-2,TRBV28,once,NA,TGTGCCAGCAGTCAACCAAGCGGGACCTACACCTTC,CASSQPSGTYTF
TRBJ2-1,TRBV3-1/TRBV3-2,NA,TRBD2,TGTGCCAGCAGCCTAGGACTAGCGGGAGGTAATGAGCAGTTCTTC,CASSLGLAGGNEQFF
TRBJ2-3,TRBV7-3,NA,NA,TGTGCCAGCAGCCCACAACTTGGGCCCAGAAGCACAGATACGCAGTATTTT,CASSPQLGPRSTDTQYF
TRBJ2-7,TRBV7-2,once,TRBD2,TGTGCCAGCAGCCAAAGACGACTAGCGTCTGAGCAGTACTTC,CASSQRRLASEQYF
TRBJ1-2,TRBV5-5,NA,NA,TGTGCCAGCAGCTCCGGGCCTAGCTTCGGCTACACCTTC,CASSSGPSFGYTF
TRBJ2-3,TRBV30,NA,NA,TGTGCCTGGCTCCCGGGACATCTCGGCACAGATACGCAGTATTTT,CAWLPGHLGTDTQYF
TRBJ2-2,TRBV5-1,few,TRBD2,TGCGCCAGCCGGAGCGGGACCCTGGATACCGGGGAGCTGTTTTTT,CASRSGTLDTGELFF
TRBJ2-7,TRBV5-1,NA,TRBD1,TGCGCCAGCAGCACCGACAGGGGTGACGAGCAGTACTTC,CASSTDRGDEQYF
TRBJ2-5,TRBV14,NA,TRBD1,TGTGCCAGCAGCCAAGATATCGGGACAGGGGGCAAGGGGGAGACCCAGTACTTC,CASSQDIGTGGKGETQYF
TRBJ1-4,TRBV4-1,NA,TRBD1,TGCGCCAGCAGCCAAGATCAAGACAGGGGATTTATGGAAAAACTGTTTTTT,CASSQDQDRGFMEKLFF
TRBJ2-5,TRBV28,NA,TRBD1,TGTGCCAGCAGCAGGACAGGGGTGGCCGGGGCCCAGTACTTC,CASSRTGVAGAQYF
TRBJ1-3,TRBV11-2,NA,NA,TGTGCCAGCAGACCAACAGGGAGCTCTGGAAACACCATATATTTT,CASRPTGSSGNTIYF
TRBJ1-1,TRBV28,NA,TRBD1,TGTGCCAGCAGTCGACAGGGCAACACTGAAGCTTTCTTT,CASSRQGNTEAFF
TRBJ2-7,TRBV11-2,once,TRBD2,TGTGCCAGCAGCCTAAACCCGGGGGGGCTGTACCTCTCCTACGAGCAGTACTTC,CASSLNPGGLYLSYEQYF
TRBJ1-5,TRBV30,NA,TRBD1,TGTGCCTGGAGTCAAGGGGGCAGGACTCAGCCCCAGCATTTT,CAWSQGGRTQPQHF
TRBJ1-1,TRBV4-1,NA,NA,TGCGCCAGCAGCCCGATCGAGCTACGGGGCACTGAAGCTTTCTTT,CASSPIELRGTEAFF
TRBJ2-5,TRBV12-3/TRBV12-4,NA,NA,TGTGCCAGCAGTTTAAGTACGGAAGAGACCCAGTACTTC,CASSLSTEETQYF
TRBJ1-5,TRBV27,NA,NA,TGTGCCAGCAGGTTGGGGGGGGATAGCAATCAGCCCCAGCATTTT,CASRLGGDSNQPQHF